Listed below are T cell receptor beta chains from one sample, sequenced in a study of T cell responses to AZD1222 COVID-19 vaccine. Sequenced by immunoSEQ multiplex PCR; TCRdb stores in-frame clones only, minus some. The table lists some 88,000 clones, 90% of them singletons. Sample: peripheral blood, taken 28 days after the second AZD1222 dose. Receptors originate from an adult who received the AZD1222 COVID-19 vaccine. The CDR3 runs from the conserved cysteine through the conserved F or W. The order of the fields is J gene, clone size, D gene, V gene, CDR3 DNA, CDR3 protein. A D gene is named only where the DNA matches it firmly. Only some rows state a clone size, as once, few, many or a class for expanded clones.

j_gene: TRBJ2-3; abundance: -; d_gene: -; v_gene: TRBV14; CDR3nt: TGTGCCAGCAGCCAAGATCGGACACAGGACCTGCCGGATACGCAGTATTTT; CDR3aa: CASSQDRTQDLPDTQYF
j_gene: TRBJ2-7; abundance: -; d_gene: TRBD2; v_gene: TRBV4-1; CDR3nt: TGCGCCAGCAGCCAAGGGGGACTAGCGGGCGGTCCGGCCTACGAGCAGTACTTC; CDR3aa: CASSQGGLAGGPAYEQYF
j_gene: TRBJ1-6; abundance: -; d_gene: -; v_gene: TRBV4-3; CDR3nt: TGCGCCAGCAGCCAAGGAAGGACCCTAAATTCACCCCTCCACTTT; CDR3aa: CASSQGRTLNSPLHF
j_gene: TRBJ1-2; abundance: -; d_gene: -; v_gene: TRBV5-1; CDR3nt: TGCGCCAGCAGCTTGACCTCGGGGCAGTCCTATGGCTACACCTTC; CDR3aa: CASSLTSGQSYGYTF
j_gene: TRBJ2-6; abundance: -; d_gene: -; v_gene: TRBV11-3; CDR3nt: TGTGCCAGCAGCTTGGGCACCCGCTCTGGGGCCAACGTCCTGACTTTC; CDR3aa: CASSLGTRSGANVLTF
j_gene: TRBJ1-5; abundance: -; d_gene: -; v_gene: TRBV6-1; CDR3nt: TGTGCCAGCAGTGAAGCGAGCAGAGGCAATCAGCCCCAGCATTTT; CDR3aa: CASSEASRGNQPQHF
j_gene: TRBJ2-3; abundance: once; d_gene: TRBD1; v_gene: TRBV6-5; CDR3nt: TGTGCCAGCAGTTACCCGGACAGGGTACAGTATTTT; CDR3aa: CASSYPDRVQYF
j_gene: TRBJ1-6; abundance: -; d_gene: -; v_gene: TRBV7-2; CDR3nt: TGTGCCAGCAGCCCCACTGCCGGGCAGGGTAATTCACCCCTCCACTTT; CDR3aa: CASSPTAGQGNSPLHF
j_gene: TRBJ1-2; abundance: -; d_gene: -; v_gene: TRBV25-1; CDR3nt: TGTGCCAGCAGTCGGCAGGGTAGCTATGGCTACACCTTC; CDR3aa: CASSRQGSYGYTF
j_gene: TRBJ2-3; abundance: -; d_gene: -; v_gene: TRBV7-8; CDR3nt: TGTGCCAGCAGCTGGGTCCCGGGAGAACCAACTAGCACAGATACGCAGTATTTT; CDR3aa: CASSWVPGEPTSTDTQYF
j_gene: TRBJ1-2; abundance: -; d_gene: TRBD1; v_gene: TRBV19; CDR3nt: TGTGCCAGTAGTCTTAACGACAGGGGGCAATATGGCTACACCTTC; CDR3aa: CASSLNDRGQYGYTF
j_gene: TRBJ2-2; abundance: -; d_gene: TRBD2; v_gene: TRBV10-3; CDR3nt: TGTGCCATCAGGACTAGCGGGGGGCCTAAGAACACCGGGGAGCTGTTTTTT; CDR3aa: CAIRTSGGPKNTGELFF
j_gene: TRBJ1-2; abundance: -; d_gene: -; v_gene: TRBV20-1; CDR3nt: TGCAGTGCCCAGAGAGGCTACACCTTC; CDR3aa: CSAQRGYTF
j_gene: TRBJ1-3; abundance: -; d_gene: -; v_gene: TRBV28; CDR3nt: TGTGCCAGCAGTCTGCGGGAGGGGGTTGGAAACACCATATATTTT; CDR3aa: CASSLREGVGNTIYF
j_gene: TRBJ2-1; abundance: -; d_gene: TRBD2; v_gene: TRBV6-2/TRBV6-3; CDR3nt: TGTGCCAGCAGTCCGACTAGCGGGGGGGGTGAGCAGTTCTTC; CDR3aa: CASSPTSGGGEQFF
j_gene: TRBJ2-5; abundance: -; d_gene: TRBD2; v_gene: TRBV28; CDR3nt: TGTGCCAGCAGTTTATGGGGACTAGCGGGGGGTACCCAAGAGACCCAGTACTTC; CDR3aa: CASSLWGLAGGTQETQYF
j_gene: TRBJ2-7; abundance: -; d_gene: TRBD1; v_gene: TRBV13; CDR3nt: TGTGCCAGCAGCTTAGATGACAGGGGAGATCCGTACTTC; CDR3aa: CASSLDDRGDPYF
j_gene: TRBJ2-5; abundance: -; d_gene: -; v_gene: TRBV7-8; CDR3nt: TGTGCCAGCAGACGGGGATACCAAGAGACCCAGTACTTC; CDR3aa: CASRRGYQETQYF
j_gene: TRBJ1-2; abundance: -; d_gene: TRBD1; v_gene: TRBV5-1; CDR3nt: TGCGCCAGCAGCTCCACAGGGGTCGGCTACACCTTC; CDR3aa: CASSSTGVGYTF
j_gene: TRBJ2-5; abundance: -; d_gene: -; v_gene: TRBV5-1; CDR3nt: TGCGCCAGCAGCTTGGGGGGACTCCCGGGCCAAGAGACCCAGTACTTC; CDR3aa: CASSLGGLPGQETQYF
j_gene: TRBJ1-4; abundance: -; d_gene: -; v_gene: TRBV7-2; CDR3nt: TGTGCCAGCAGGCCGGCAGGAGCAACTAATGAAAAACTGTTTTTT; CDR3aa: CASRPAGATNEKLFF
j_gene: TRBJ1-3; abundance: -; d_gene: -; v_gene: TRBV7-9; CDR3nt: TGTGCCAGCAGCGATACAAGCTCTGGAAACACCATATATTTT; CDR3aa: CASSDTSSGNTIYF
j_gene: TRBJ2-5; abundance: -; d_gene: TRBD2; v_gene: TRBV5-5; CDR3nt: TGTGCCAGCAGACTCGGACTAGCGGGGGGGCGAGAGACCCAGTACTTC; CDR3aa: CASRLGLAGGRETQYF
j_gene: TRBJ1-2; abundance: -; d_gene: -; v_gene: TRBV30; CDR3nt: TGTGCCTGGAGCGGTTTGGGGGGCGAATATGGCTACACCTTC; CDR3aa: CAWSGLGGEYGYTF
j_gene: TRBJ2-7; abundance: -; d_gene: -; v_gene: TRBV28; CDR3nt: TGTGCCAGCAGTTTACCCGGGACACTCTCCTACGAGCAGTACTTC; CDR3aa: CASSLPGTLSYEQYF
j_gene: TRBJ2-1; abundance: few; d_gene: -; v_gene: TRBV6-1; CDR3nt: TGTGCCAGCAGTGAAGCGGGGCTCTGGATGGGGGGTGACCCCTACAATGAGCAGTTCTTC; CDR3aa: CASSEAGLWMGGDPYNEQFF
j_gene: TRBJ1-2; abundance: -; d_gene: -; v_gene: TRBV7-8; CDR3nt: TGTGCCAGCAGCCCGGACAGCGTCCTATTAATCTTC; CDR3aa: CASSPDSVLLIF
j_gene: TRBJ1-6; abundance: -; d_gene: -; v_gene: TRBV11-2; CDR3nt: TGTGCCAGCAGCTTAGACGGGGTCGAAAATTCACCCCTCCACTTT; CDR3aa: CASSLDGVENSPLHF
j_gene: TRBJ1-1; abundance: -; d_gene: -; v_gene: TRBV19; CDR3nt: TGTGCCAGTAGTATAGTTCAGCACACTGAAGCTTTCTTT; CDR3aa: CASSIVQHTEAFF
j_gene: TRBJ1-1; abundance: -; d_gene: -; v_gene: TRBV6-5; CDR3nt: TGTGCCAGCAGAGACTCAAGGGGGACTGAAGCTTTCTTT; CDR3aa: CASRDSRGTEAFF
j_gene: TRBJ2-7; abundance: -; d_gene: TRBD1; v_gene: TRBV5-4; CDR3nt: TGTGCCAGCAGCACCGGACAGGGGGCGTACGAGCAGTACTTC; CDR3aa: CASSTGQGAYEQYF
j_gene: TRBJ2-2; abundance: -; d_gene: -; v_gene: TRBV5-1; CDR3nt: TGCGCCAGCAGCATGGGACTCTTCACCGGGGAGCTGTTTTTT; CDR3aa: CASSMGLFTGELFF
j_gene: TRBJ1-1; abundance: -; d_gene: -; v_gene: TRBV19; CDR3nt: TGTGCCAGTAACCCGGACAGTTTGTCGGCTGAAGCTTTCTTT; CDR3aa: CASNPDSLSAEAFF
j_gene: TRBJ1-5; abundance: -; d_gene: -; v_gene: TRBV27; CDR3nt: TGTGCCAGCAGTTTATTAAATCAGCCCCAGCATTTT; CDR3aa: CASSLLNQPQHF
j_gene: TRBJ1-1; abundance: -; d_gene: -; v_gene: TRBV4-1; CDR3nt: TGCGCCAGCAGAAGATTTATGAACACTGAAGCTTTCTTT; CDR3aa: CASRRFMNTEAFF
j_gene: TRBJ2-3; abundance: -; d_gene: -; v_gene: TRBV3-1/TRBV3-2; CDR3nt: TGTGCCAGCAGCCAATACGGGGAAGATACGCAGTATTTT; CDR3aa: CASSQYGEDTQYF
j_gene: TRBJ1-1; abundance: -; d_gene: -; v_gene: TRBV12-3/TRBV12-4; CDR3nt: TGTGCCAGCAGACCCGGGGGGTTCGTTGAAGCTTTCTTT; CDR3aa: CASRPGGFVEAFF